These T cell receptor beta chains were read from a single sample in a study of cytomegalovirus exposure and HLA in healthy donors. TCRdb's table, derived via immunoSEQ multiplex PCR, lists solely in-frame clones and lacks some. Of over 70,000 clones listed, less than 80% are singletons. Sample: PBMCs. All receptors come from a man aged 25-45 years in good health and CMV-seropositive. Each CDR3 is given with its conserved first and last residue. Each record gives: D gene, J gene, V gene, CDR3 protein. D genes are given only for firm matches.

D gene: TRBD1
J gene: TRBJ1-1
V gene: TRBV4-1
CDR3 protein: CASSLGTATITEAFF

D gene: TRBD2
J gene: TRBJ2-2
V gene: TRBV25-1
CDR3 protein: CASSDPGRGLNTGELFF

D gene: .
J gene: TRBJ1-2
V gene: TRBV9
CDR3 protein: CASTYGQTNYGYTF

D gene: TRBD1
J gene: TRBJ1-2
V gene: TRBV9
CDR3 protein: CASSTPGGGYGYTF

D gene: .
J gene: TRBJ1-3
V gene: TRBV5-1
CDR3 protein: CASSLETVGGTIYF

D gene: .
J gene: TRBJ1-1
V gene: TRBV7-9
CDR3 protein: CASSFFGDTEAFF

D gene: .
J gene: TRBJ1-2
V gene: TRBV4-1
CDR3 protein: CASSQEQGNHGYTF

D gene: .
J gene: TRBJ2-7
V gene: TRBV7-6
CDR3 protein: CASSLVQTGEQYF

D gene: .
J gene: TRBJ2-1
V gene: TRBV6-1
CDR3 protein: CASLRDWWTDNEQFF

D gene: .
J gene: TRBJ2-3
V gene: TRBV9
CDR3 protein: CASSASRDTQYF

D gene: TRBD2
J gene: TRBJ2-1
V gene: TRBV7-8
CDR3 protein: CASSRTSGRALNEQFF

D gene: .
J gene: TRBJ2-2
V gene: TRBV4-2
CDR3 protein: CASSHSPLNTGELFF

D gene: .
J gene: TRBJ1-2
V gene: TRBV28
CDR3 protein: CASREDTDYGYTF

D gene: .
J gene: TRBJ2-5
V gene: TRBV5-1
CDR3 protein: CASSLAVGGPQETQYF

D gene: .
J gene: TRBJ1-1
V gene: TRBV29-1
CDR3 protein: CSAGFGGNTEAFF

D gene: TRBD1
J gene: TRBJ1-6
V gene: TRBV5-1
CDR3 protein: CASSLDRGNSPLHF

D gene: .
J gene: TRBJ1-2
V gene: TRBV5-1
CDR3 protein: CASSLGQNYGYTF

D gene: .
J gene: TRBJ1-1
V gene: TRBV13
CDR3 protein: CAGSGGLGPEAFF

D gene: .
J gene: TRBJ2-3
V gene: TRBV11-3
CDR3 protein: CASSLDTVDTQYF

D gene: TRBD1
J gene: TRBJ1-2
V gene: TRBV12-5
CDR3 protein: CASGLVGTGKGYTF

D gene: .
J gene: TRBJ1-4
V gene: TRBV4-1
CDR3 protein: CASSQVGIRRTWGEKLFF

D gene: TRBD1
J gene: TRBJ2-7
V gene: TRBV7-9
CDR3 protein: CASSPRDRGYEQYF

D gene: TRBD2
J gene: TRBJ2-3
V gene: TRBV9
CDR3 protein: CASSVGGAGGTDTQYF

D gene: .
J gene: TRBJ2-1
V gene: TRBV29-1
CDR3 protein: CSAPVYNEQFF

D gene: .
J gene: TRBJ1-1
V gene: TRBV5-8
CDR3 protein: CASSLDGRGNTEAFF

D gene: TRBD1
J gene: TRBJ1-5
V gene: TRBV19
CDR3 protein: CASSIMAGGYQPQHF

D gene: TRBD1
J gene: TRBJ1-1
V gene: TRBV6-6
CDR3 protein: CASSSTGETEAFF

D gene: .
J gene: TRBJ2-1
V gene: TRBV6-5
CDR3 protein: CASSRDTFFDYRFF

D gene: TRBD1
J gene: TRBJ2-7
V gene: TRBV4-3
CDR3 protein: CASSHGQGSYEQYF

D gene: .
J gene: TRBJ2-7
V gene: TRBV30
CDR3 protein: CAWSGTVVTPYEQYF

D gene: .
J gene: TRBJ2-2
V gene: TRBV14
CDR3 protein: CASSRLGQEGAGELFF

D gene: .
J gene: TRBJ1-2
V gene: TRBV6-5
CDR3 protein: CASSSPGHSNYGYTF

D gene: TRBD1
J gene: TRBJ1-4
V gene: TRBV6-5
CDR3 protein: CASSYTQGGNEKLFF

D gene: .
J gene: TRBJ1-1
V gene: TRBV7-2
CDR3 protein: CASRPQVLDTEAFF

D gene: TRBD1
J gene: TRBJ2-1
V gene: TRBV4-1
CDR3 protein: CASSQTGDYNEQFF

D gene: .
J gene: TRBJ1-5
V gene: TRBV19
CDR3 protein: CASSPTLSNQPQHF

D gene: TRBD2
J gene: TRBJ2-3
V gene: TRBV5-1
CDR3 protein: CASSSLAGPRDTQYF

D gene: TRBD1
J gene: TRBJ1-1
V gene: TRBV4-1
CDR3 protein: CASSQVHGGTGPNTEAFF

D gene: TRBD2
J gene: TRBJ2-2
V gene: TRBV4-1
CDR3 protein: CASSQVGRGSSTGELFF

D gene: .
J gene: TRBJ2-2
V gene: TRBV7-2
CDR3 protein: CASSSKRQGRGELFF

D gene: TRBD1
J gene: TRBJ1-1
V gene: TRBV5-1
CDR3 protein: CASSLQAGQGNTEAFF

D gene: .
J gene: TRBJ2-7
V gene: TRBV6-6
CDR3 protein: CASSYGSGLYEQYF

D gene: TRBD2
J gene: TRBJ2-7
V gene: TRBV28
CDR3 protein: CASSVVAGSGYEQYF

D gene: .
J gene: TRBJ1-1
V gene: TRBV6-5
CDR3 protein: CASSYFQGLSEAFF

D gene: TRBD1
J gene: TRBJ2-7
V gene: TRBV5-5
CDR3 protein: CASSPGQGRISGYEQYF